Below, 8 T cell receptor beta chains from the same sample are listed, as sequenced in a study of cytomegalovirus exposure and HLA in healthy donors (dated by TCRdb to between 2016 and 2019). Libraries came from the immunoSEQ multiplex PCR assay. For the multiplex PCR, a mixture combining 60 forward primers for TCR Vbeta segments and 13 reverse primers for TCR Jbeta segments was used. This immuneACCESS table, as held by TCRdb, lists in-frame sequences with V and J called but not all clones. Of the missing ones, under half trace to an unresolved V gene in checked studies; the others have no known cause. This sample gives about 130,000 clones in total; more than 70% of them show up just once. Under 8.5% of the sample comes from the top ten. The source material was PBMCs. Source of these receptors: a young woman in good health and CMV-seropositive.

The chain uses TRBV4-2 and TRBJ1-2, with 10 bases lining up with TRBD1. Germline-derived CDR1 and CDR2 are LGHNA and YNFKEQ. This CDR3 region has 15 residues. Trimming cost V 0 bases and J 14 bases; bases outside gene matches: 12. The CDR3 coding sequence is TGTGCCAGCAGCCAAGATTTAGGGACAGGGGAAAGTTGGACCTTC. Protein: CASSQDLGTGESWTF.

V gene TRBV6-6 combines with J gene TRBJ2-2; TRBD1 might be the D (6 bases). The CDR3 sequence is 16 residues long. The V and J ends lost 5 bases and 0 bases respectively, with 13 bases between them. Germline CDR1 MNHNY, CDR2 SVGAGI (reference sequence). The CDR3 spells CASSTYREPNTGELFF. For the CDR3, the DNA is TGTGCCAGCAGTACTTACAGGGAACCGAACACCGGGGAGCTGTTTTTT.

CDR3 residues: CASRRVGGSYNEQFF. CDR3 DNA: TGTGCCAGCAGGAGAGTGGGGGGCTCCTACAATGAGCAGTTCTTC. The genes are TRBV6-4 and TRBJ2-1, with a weak D call TRBD2 (6 bases). Trimming pared 6 bases from V and 0 bases from J, leaving 12 bases between. CDR3 length: 15 residues. Germline values: CDR1 MRHNA, CDR2 SNTAGT.

The chain links TRBV18 to TRBJ2-1, with D possibly TRBD1 on 6 matching bases. The CDR3 is 16 residues long. V was pared by 5 bases and J by 2 bases, with 16 bases between. From germline, CDR1 is KGHSH and CDR2 LQKENI. The CDR3 loop is CASSSQLGQPYNEQFF. DNA of the CDR3: TGTGCCAGCTCATCTCAATTGGGACAACCCTACAATGAGCAGTTCTTC.

The sample holds one count of this clone. DNA of the CDR3: TGCGCCAGCAGCCAGTACACCGACAGCTATGGCTACACCTTC. Its protein product is CASSQYTDSYGYTF. The rearrangement links TRBV5-1 to TRBJ1-2; D possibly corresponds to TRBD1 (5 bases). V was cut by 4 bases and J by 4 bases, with 14 bases left in between. The CDR3 extends over 14 amino acids. Germline V gene sequence: CDR1 SGHRS, CDR2 YFSETQ.

The gene calls are TRBV14 and TRBJ1-5, with D tentatively TRBD1 (5 bases). From germline, CDR1 is SGHDN and CDR2 FVKESK. The CDR3 consists of 13 residues. Trimming took off 3 bases at V and 7 bases at J, with 10 bases between the two ends. The CDR3 sequence: CASSQGTGQPQHF. The CDR3 DNA follows: TGTGCCAGCAGCCAGGGGACTGGGCAGCCCCAGCATTTT.

The gene calls are TRBV6-6 and TRBJ2-2; tentatively, D is TRBD2 (6 bases). The CDR3 has 15 amino acids. Per germline, CDR1 MNHNY and CDR2 SVGAGI (reference sequence). Trimming stripped 3 bases from V and 6 bases from J, with 14 bases between. CDR3 amino acids: CASSYWGGTAGELFF. The CDR3 nucleotides read TGTGCCAGCAGTTATTGGGGCGGGACGGCCGGGGAGCTGTTTTTT.

The gene calls are TRBV27 and TRBJ1-5, with 7 bases that match TRBD1. Germline values: CDR1 MNHEY, CDR2 SMNVEV (reference sequence). After removal of 5 bases from V and 2 bases from J, the junction contained 3 bases not matched to a gene. The CDR3 length is 14 residues. CDR3 in amino acids: CASSVDRGNQPQHF. The CDR3 DNA reads as TGTGCCAGCAGTGTTGACAGGGGCAATCAGCCCCAGCATTTT.